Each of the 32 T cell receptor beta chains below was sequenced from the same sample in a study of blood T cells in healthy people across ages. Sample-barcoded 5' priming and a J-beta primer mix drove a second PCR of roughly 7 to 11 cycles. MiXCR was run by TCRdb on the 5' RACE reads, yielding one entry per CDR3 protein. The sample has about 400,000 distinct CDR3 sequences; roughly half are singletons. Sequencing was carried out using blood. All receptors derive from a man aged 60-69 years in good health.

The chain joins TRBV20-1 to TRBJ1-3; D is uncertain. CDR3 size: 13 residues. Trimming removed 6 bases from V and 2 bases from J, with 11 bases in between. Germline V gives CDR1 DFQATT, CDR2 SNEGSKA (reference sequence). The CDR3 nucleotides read TGCAGTGCCATAGACTTAGCTGGAAACACCATATATTTT. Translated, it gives CSAIDLAGNTIYF.

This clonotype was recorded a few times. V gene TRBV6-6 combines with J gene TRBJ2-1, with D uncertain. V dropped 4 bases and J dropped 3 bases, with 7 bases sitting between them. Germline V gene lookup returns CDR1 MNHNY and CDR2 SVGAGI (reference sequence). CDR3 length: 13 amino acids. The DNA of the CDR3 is TGTGCCAGCAGTTCCGAGGACTACAATGAGCAGTTCTTC. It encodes CASSSEDYNEQFF.

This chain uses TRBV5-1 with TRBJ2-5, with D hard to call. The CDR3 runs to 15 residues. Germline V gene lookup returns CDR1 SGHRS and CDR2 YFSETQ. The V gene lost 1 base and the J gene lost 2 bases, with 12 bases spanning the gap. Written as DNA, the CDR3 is TGCGCCAGCAGCTTGACGGCCCAAGGGCAAGAGACCCAGTACTTC. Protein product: CASSLTAQGQETQYF.

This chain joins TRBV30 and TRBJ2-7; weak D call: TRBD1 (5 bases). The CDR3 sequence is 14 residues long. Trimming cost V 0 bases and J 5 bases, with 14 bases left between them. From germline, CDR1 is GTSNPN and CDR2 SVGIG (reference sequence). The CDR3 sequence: CAWSVKGRAHEQYF. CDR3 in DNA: TGTGCCTGGAGTGTCAAGGGCAGGGCTCACGAGCAGTACTTC. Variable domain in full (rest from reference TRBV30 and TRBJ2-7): SQTIHQWPATLVQPVGSPLSLECTVEGTSNPNLYWYRQAAGRGLQLLFYSVGIGQISSEVPQNLSASRPQDRQFILSSKKLLLSDSGFYLCAWSVKGRAHEQYFGPGTRLTVT.

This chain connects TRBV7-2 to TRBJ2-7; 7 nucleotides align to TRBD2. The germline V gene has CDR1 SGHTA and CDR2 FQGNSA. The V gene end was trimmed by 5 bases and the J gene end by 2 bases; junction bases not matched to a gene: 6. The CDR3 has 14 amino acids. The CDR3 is CASSPGLPTYEQYF. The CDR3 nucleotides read TGTGCCAGCAGCCCGGGACTACCGACCTACGAGCAGTACTTC. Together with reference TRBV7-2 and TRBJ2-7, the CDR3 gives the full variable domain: GAGVSQSPSNKVTEKGKDVELRCDPISGHTALYWYRQSLGQGLEFLIYFQGNSAPDKSGLPSDRFSAERTGGSVSTLTIQRTQQEDSAVYLCASSPGLPTYEQYFGPGTRLTVT.

The CDR3 DNA reads as TGTGCCAGCAGCAGGAACCTCCCTGCCCTCCACTTT. The encoded protein is CASSRNLPALHF. This chain links TRBV12-3 or TRBV12-4 with TRBJ1-6; D remains unclear. Deletions cut 6 bases from V and 14 bases from J, with 14 bases between. The length of the CDR3 is 12 residues.

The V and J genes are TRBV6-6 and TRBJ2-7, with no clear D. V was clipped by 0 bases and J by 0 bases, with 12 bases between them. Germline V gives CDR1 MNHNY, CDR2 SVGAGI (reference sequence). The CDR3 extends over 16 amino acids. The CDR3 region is CASSYSGPPGSYEQYF. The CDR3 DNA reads TGTGCCAGCAGTTACTCCGGGCCCCCCGGCTCCTACGAGCAGTACTTC.

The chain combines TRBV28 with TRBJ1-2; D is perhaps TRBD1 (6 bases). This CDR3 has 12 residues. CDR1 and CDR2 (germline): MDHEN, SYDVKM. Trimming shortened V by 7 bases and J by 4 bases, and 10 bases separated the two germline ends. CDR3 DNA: TGTGCCAGCACGACAGGCCGCTATGGCTACACCTTC. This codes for CASTTGRYGYTF.

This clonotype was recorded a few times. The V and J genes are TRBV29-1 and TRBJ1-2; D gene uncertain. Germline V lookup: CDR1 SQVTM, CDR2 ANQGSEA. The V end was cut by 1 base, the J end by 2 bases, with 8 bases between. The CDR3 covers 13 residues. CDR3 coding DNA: TGCAGCGTTGAAGGGACCGTGAACTATGGCTACACCTTC. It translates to CSVEGTVNYGYTF.

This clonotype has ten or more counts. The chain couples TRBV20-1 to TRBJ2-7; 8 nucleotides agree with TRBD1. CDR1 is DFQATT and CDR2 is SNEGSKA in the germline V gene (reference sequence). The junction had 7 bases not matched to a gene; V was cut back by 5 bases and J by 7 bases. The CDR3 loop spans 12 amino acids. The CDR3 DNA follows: TGCAGTGCTTCTAAACAGGGGGGTGAGCAGTACTTC. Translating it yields CSASKQGGEQYF.

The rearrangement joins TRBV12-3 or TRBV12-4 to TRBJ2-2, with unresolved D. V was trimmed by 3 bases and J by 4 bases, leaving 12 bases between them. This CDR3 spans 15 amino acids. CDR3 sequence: CASSFAARGTGELFF. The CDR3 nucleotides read TGTGCCAGCAGTTTTGCAGCCAGAGGCACCGGGGAGCTGTTTTTT.

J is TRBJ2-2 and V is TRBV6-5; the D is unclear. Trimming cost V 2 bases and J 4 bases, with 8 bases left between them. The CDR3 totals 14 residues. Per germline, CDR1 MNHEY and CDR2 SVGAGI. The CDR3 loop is CASSYVEVTGELFF. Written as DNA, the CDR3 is TGTGCCAGCAGTTACGTCGAGGTCACCGGGGAGCTGTTTTTT.

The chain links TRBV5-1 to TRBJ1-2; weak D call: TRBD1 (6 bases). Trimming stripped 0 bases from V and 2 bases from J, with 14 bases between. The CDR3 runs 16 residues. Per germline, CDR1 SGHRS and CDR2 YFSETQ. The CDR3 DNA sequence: TGCGCCAGCAGCTTGGATGCCGACAGGCCCAACTATGGCTACACCTTC. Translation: CASSLDADRPNYGYTF.

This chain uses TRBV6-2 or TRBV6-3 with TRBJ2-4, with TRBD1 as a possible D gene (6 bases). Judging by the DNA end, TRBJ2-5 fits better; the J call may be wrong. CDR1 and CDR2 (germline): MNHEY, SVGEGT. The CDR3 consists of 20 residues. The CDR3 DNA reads TGTGCCAGCAGTCGCCGGACAGTAGAGTATCCCAAGCAAGATAAAGAGACCCAGTACTTC. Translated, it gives CASSRRTVEYPKQDKETQYF.

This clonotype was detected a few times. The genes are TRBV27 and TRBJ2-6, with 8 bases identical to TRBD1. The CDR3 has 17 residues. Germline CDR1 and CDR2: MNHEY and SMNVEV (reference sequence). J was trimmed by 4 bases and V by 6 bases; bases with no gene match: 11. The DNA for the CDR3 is TGTGCCAGCAGCACGGACAGGGTAGTAGGAGGGGCCAACGTCCTGACTTTC. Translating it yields CASSTDRVVGGANVLTF.

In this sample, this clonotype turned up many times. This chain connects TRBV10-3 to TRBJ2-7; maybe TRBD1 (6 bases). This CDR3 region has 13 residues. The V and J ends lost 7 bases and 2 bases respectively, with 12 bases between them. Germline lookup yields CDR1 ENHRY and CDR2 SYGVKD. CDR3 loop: CAIKANRAYEQYF. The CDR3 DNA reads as TGTGCCATCAAAGCAAACAGGGCCTACGAGCAGTACTTC.

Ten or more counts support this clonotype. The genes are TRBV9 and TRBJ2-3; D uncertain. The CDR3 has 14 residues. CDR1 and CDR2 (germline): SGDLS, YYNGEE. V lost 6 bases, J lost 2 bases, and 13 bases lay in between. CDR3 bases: TGTGCCAGCACCCGTGGGCAACACACAGATACGCAGTATTTT. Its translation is CASTRGQHTDTQYF.

The CDR3: CASSLFLGPNTGELFF. Here the CDR3 DNA reads TGTGCCAGCAGCTTATTTTTGGGGCCAAACACCGGGGAGCTGTTTTTT. The chain uses TRBV7-2 and TRBJ2-2; D is possibly TRBD1 (5 bases). The CDR3 is made up of 16 amino acids. CDR1 SGHTA and CDR2 FQGNSA come from the germline V gene. Trimming removed 2 bases from V and 2 bases from J, with 12 bases in between.

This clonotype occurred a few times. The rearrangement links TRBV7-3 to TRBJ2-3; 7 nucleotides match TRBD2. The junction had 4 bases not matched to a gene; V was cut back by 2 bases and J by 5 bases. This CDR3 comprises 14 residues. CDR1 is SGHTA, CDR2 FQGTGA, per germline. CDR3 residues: CASSLAGAIDTQYF. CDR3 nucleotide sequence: TGTGCCAGCAGCTTAGCGGGAGCAATAGATACGCAGTATTTT.

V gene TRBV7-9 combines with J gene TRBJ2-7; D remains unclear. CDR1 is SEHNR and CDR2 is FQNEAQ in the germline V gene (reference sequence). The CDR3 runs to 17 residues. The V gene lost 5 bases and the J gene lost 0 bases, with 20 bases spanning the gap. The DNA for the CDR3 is TGTGCCAGCAGCCCCAAGTGGTCGGGCGGCTCCTCCTACGAGCAGTACTTC. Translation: CASSPKWSGGSSYEQYF.

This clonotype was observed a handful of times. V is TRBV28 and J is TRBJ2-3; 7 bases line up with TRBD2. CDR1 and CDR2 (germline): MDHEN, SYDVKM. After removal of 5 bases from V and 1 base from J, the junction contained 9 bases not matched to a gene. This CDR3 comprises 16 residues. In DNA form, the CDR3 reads TGTGCCAGCAGTGTTAGAGCGGGGTTGGGCACAGATACGCAGTATTTT. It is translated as CASSVRAGLGTDTQYF.

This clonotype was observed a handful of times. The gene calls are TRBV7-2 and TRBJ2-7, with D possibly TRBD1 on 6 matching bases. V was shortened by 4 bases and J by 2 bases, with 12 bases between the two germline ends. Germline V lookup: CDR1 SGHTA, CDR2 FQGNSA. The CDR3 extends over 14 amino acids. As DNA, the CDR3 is TGTGCCAGCAGCTCAACGACAGGAACCTACGAGCAGTACTTC. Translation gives CASSSTTGTYEQYF.

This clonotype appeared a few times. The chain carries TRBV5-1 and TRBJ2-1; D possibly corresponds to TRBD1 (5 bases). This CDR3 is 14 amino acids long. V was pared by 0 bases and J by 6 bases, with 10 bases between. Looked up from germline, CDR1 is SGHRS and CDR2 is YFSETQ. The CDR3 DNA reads TGCGCCAGCAGCTTGGTTCCAGGGATCAATGAGCAGTTCTTC. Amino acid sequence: CASSLVPGINEQFF.

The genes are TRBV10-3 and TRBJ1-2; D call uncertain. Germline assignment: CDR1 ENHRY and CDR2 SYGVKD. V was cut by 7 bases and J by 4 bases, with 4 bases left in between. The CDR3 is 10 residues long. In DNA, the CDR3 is TGTGCCATCACTAGCTATGGCTACACCTTC. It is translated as CAITSYGYTF.

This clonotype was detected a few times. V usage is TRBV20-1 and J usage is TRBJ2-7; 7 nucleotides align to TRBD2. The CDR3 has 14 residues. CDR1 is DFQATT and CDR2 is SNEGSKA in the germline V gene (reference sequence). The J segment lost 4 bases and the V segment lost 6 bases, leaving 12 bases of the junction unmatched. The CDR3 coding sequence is TGCAGTGCCAAGGGACGAGCGGGGCGATACGAGCAGTACTTC. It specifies CSAKGRAGRYEQYF.

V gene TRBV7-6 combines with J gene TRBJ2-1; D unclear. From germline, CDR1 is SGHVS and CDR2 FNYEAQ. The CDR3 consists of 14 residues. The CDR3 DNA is TGTGCTACCAGTGGCTACCCGTCCTACAATGAGCAGTTCTTC. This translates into CATSGYPSYNEQFF.

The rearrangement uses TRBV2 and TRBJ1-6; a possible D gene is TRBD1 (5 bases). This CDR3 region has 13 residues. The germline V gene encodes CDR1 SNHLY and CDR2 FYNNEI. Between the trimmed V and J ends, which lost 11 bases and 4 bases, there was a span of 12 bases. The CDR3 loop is CAGGRDYNSPLHF. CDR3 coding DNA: TGTGCCGGGGGACGGGATTATAATTCACCCCTCCACTTT.

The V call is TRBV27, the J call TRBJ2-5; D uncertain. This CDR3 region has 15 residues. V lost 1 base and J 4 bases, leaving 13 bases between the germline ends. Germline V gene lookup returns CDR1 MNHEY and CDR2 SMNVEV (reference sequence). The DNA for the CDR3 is TGTGCCAGCAGTTTATTTTCCGGTAGCAGAGAGACCCAGTACTTC. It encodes CASSLFSGSRETQYF.

The CDR3 sequence: CASSPWGIGLADNEQFF. The DNA for the CDR3 is TGTGCCAGCAGCCCATGGGGGATTGGACTAGCGGATAATGAGCAGTTCTTC. The chain couples TRBV28 to TRBJ2-1; 10 bases match TRBD2. Trimming took 6 bases from V and 7 from J; bases not matched to a gene: 15. This CDR3 has 17 amino acids. CDR1 is MDHEN and CDR2 is SYDVKM in the germline V gene.

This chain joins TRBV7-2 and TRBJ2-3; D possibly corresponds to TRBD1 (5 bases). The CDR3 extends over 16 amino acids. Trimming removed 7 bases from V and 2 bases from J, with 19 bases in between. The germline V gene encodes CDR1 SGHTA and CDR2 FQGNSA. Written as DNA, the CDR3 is TGTGCCAGCAACCGAAGGGGCCGCGGCCCCACAGATACGCAGTATTTT. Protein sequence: CASNRRGRGPTDTQYF.

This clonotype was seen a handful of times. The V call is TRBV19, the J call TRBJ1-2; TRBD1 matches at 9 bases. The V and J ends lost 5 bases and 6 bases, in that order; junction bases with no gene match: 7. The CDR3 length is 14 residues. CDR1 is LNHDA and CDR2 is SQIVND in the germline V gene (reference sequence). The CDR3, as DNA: TGTGCCAGTAGTGTCGGACAGGGGCTTCATGGCTACACCTTC. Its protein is CASSVGQGLHGYTF. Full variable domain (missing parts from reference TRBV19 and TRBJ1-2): DGGITQSPKYLFRKEGQNVTLSCEQNLNHDAMYWYRQDPGQGLRLIYYSQIVNDFQKGDIAEGYSVSREKKESFPLTVTSAQKNPTAFYLCASSVGQGLHGYTFGSGTRLTVV.

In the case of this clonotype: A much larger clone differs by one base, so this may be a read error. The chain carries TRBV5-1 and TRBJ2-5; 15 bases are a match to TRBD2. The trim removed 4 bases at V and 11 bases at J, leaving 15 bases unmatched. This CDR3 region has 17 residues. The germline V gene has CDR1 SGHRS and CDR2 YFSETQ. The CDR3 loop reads CASSPGTSGGRYNEQYF. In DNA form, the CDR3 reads TGCGCCAGCAGCCCCGGGACTAGCGGGGGGCGGTACAATGAGCAGTACTTC.